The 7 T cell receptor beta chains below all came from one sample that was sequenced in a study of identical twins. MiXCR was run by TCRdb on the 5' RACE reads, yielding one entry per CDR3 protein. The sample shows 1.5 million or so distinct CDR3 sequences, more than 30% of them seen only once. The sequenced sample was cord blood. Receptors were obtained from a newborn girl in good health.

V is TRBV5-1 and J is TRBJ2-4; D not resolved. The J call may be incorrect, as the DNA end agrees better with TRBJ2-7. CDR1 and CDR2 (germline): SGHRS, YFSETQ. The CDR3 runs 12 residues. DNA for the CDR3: TGCGCCAGCAGGTTCTCAGGAGACGAGCAGTACTTC. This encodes CASRFSGDEQYF.

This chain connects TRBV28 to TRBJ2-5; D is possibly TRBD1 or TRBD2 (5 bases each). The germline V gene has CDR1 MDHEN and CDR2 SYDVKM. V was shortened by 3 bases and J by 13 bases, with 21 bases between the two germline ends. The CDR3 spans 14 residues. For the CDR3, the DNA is TGTGCCAGCAGTTTGGAAGGAGGTGACAACAGGCGGTACTTC. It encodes CASSLEGGDNRRYF.

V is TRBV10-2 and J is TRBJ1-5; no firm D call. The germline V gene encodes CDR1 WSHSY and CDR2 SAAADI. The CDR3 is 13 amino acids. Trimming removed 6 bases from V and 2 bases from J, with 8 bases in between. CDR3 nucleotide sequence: TGCGCCAGCAGGGAAATTGGCAATCAGCCCCAGCATTTT. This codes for CASREIGNQPQHF.

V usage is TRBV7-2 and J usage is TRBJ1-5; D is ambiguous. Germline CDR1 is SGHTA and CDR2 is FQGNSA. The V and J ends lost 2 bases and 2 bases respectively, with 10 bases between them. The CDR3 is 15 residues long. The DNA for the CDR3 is TGTGCCAGCAGCTTAATATGGGCCCGCAATCAGCCCCAGCATTTT. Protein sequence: CASSLIWARNQPQHF.

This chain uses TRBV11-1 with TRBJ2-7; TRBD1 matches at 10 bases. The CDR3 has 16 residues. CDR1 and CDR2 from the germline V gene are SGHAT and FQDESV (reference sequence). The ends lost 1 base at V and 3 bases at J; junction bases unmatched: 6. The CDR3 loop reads CASSLEATGGDYEQYF. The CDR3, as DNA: TGTGCCAGCAGCTTAGAAGCGACAGGGGGCGACTACGAGCAGTACTTC.

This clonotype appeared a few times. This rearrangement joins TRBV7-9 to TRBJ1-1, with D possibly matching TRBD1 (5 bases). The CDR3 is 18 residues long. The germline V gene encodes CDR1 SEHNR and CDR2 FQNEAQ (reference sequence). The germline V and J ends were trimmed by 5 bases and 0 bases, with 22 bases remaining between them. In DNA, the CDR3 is TGTGCCAGCAGCCGACGCGTCGGGAGGGACTACATGAACACTGAAGCTTTCTTT. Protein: CASSRRVGRDYMNTEAFF.

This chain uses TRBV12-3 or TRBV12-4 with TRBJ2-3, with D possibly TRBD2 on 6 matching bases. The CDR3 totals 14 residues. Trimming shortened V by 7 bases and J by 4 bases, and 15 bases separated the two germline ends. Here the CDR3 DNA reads TGTGCCAGCATTGAGACTAGGAGATCAGATACGCAGTATTTT. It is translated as CASIETRRSDTQYF.